Listed here are 10 T cell receptor beta chains from one sample, sequenced in a study of graft-versus-host responses after intestinal transplantation. The assay was immunoSEQ multiplex PCR, and TCRdb's table has in-frame clones only and misses some. The sample lists tens of thousands of clones; under 95% were seen once. The sample in question was PBMCs, obtained 650 to 670 days after intestinal transplant. The receptor set was obtained from a human patient who received an intestinal transplant, so some T cells may come from the graft donor.

The V gene is TRBV7-2, the J gene TRBJ2-5, with TRBD2 identical over 10 bases. Germline lookup yields CDR1 SGHTA and CDR2 FQGNSA. The CDR3 length is 17 residues. With 1 base clipped from V and 0 bases from J, the junction kept 5 bases outside the gene matches. CDR3 residues: CASSLVGLAANQETQYF. CDR3 in DNA: TGTGCCAGCAGCTTAGTTGGACTAGCGGCCAACCAAGAGACCCAGTACTTC.

The V call is TRBV7-8, the J call TRBJ2-7; D is ambiguous. This CDR3 region has 13 residues. Trimming removed 5 bases at V and 7 bases at J, with 15 bases between. The germline V gene has CDR1 SGHVS and CDR2 FQNEAQ. CDR3 residues: CASSRPDGPEQYF. The CDR3, as DNA: TGTGCCAGCAGCCGACCGGACGGACCAGAGCAGTACTTC. Based on the CDR3 plus reference TRBV7-8 and TRBJ2-7, the full variable domain is GAGVSQSPRYKVAKRGQDVALRCDPISGHVSLFWYQQALGQGPEFLTYFQNEAQLDKSGLPSDRFFAERPEGSVSTLKIQRTQQEDSAVYLCASSRPDGPEQYFGPGTRLTVT.

The chain recombines TRBV30 with TRBJ1-2, with no clear D. Trimming removed 4 bases from V and 4 bases from J, with 22 bases in between. This CDR3 has 16 amino acids. CDR1 and CDR2 (germline): GTSNPN, SVGIG (reference sequence). CDR3 loop: CAWTAVNAWSSYGYTF. DNA of the CDR3: TGTGCCTGGACGGCTGTTAATGCATGGAGCTCCTATGGCTACACCTTC.

The V call is TRBV30, the J call TRBJ1-6; D might be TRBD1 (5 bases). The CDR3 loop spans 15 amino acids. CDR1 is GTSNPN and CDR2 is SVGIG in the germline V gene (reference sequence). Trimming removed 2 bases at V and 7 bases at J, with 15 bases between. The CDR3 coding sequence is TGTGCCTGGAGTTTAGCGGGACTGTTGAATTCACCCCTCCACTTT. Its protein is CAWSLAGLLNSPLHF.

The rearrangement uses TRBV4-2 and TRBJ1-2; TRBD1 might be the D (6 bases). This CDR3 region has 16 residues. Between the trimmed V and J ends, which lost 1 base and 5 bases, there was a span of 17 bases. Germline V gene lookup returns CDR1 LGHNA and CDR2 YNFKEQ. The CDR3, as DNA: TGTGCCAGCAGCCAAGTCACCGGGACACCATCATATGGCTACACCTTC. It specifies CASSQVTGTPSYGYTF.

This chain connects TRBV6-1 to TRBJ1-2, with TRBD1 matching over 7 bases. The V segment lost 3 bases and the J segment 4 bases; nucleotides outside the gene matches: 2. The germline gives CDR1 MNHNS, CDR2 SASEGT. CDR3 length equals 13 residues. CDR3 protein: CASSETGLYGYTF. CDR3 nucleotides: TGTGCCAGCAGTGAGACAGGGCTCTATGGCTACACCTTC.

The genes are TRBV7-2 and TRBJ2-7, with D possibly matching TRBD2 (7 bases). Germline CDR1 is SGHTA and CDR2 is FQGNSA. This CDR3 is built from 14 residues. The V end lost 4 bases, the J end lost 4 bases, and 14 bases lay between the germline ends. CDR3 bases: TGTGCCAGCAGCTGGGGGGGCATGTTATACGAGCAGTACTTC. Encoded protein: CASSWGGMLYEQYF.

CDR3 in amino acids: CSAEGGDGYTF. CDR3 DNA sequence: TGCAGCGCCGAAGGGGGGGATGGCTACACCTTC. The chain combines TRBV29-1 with TRBJ1-2, with a possible D match to TRBD1 (6 bases). Germline V gene data show CDR1 as SQVTM and CDR2 as ANQGSEA. V lost 7 bases to trimming and J lost 6 bases, with 12 bases between them. The CDR3 loop spans 11 amino acids.

This clone was seen more than once but under ten times. The V and J genes are TRBV18 and TRBJ1-6, with 9 bases that match TRBD1. Germline assignment: CDR1 KGHSH and CDR2 LQKENI. CDR3 length: 15 residues. V gave up 2 bases and J gave up 8 bases; unmatched junction bases: 4. For the CDR3, the DNA is TGTGCCAGCTCACCATTCAGACAGGGGGATTCACCCCTCCACTTT. The encoded protein is CASSPFRQGDSPLHF.

The chain recombines TRBV27 with TRBJ2-7, with D perhaps TRBD1 (8 bases). V lost 5 bases and J lost 3, with 14 bases in between. CDR1 MNHEY and CDR2 SMNVEV come from the germline V gene (reference sequence). The CDR3 runs to 14 residues. The CDR3 coding sequence is TGTGCCAGCAGTCCTACAGGGGGGGACTACGAGCAGTACTTC. It codes for CASSPTGGDYEQYF.